This is a list of T cell receptor beta chains from one sample in a study of T cells after yellow fever vaccination. One entry per CDR3 protein, called by TCRdb with MiXCR from the 5' RACE reads. Of just under 600,000 distinct CDR3 sequences in the sample, roughly 13% were seen once. Source: PBMCs, taken on the day of the yellow fever booster vaccination. Source of these receptors: a man aged 30 to 39 who received the YFV17D yellow fever vaccine. Each CDR3 is given with its conserved first and last residue. The D gene is left open where the match is weak. Clone size, where shown, is once, few, many, or a class for clones that have expanded.

length	size	V	J	D	DNA	CDR3
16	few	TRBV7-9	TRBJ2-1	TRBD2	TGTGCCAGCAGCTTAGGGGGGTCCGGCGGGAGGAATGAGCAGTTCTTC	CASSLGGSGGRNEQFF
16	few	TRBV20-1	TRBJ2-6	NA	TGCAGTGCTAGAGATATAAGGGTGGGAGGGGCCAACGTCCTGACTTTC	CSARDIRVGGANVLTF
11	many	TRBV20-1	TRBJ2-7	TRBD2	TGCAAGGGACTAGCGGGATACGAGCAGTACTTC	CKGLAGYEQYF
17	NA	TRBV3-1	TRBJ2-1	TRBD2	TGTGCCAGCTCCAAGCGAAATGTGGGGGGGGGTTACAATGAGCAGTTCTTC	CASSKRNVGGGYNEQFF
12	NA	TRBV6-6	TRBJ2-3	NA	TGTGCCAGCAGCCTAGACCGAAATACGCAGTATTTT	CASSLDRNTQYF
15	NA	TRBV28	TRBJ2-7	NA	TGTGCCAGCAGAAAATGGACAGACAGCTCCTACGAGCAGTACTTC	CASRKWTDSSYEQYF
12	NA	TRBV9	TRBJ2-2	NA	TGTGCCAGCAGCGGACCAGATCGGGAGCTGTTTTTT	CASSGPDRELFF
15	many	TRBV11-1	TRBJ2-1	TRBD2	TGTGCCAGCAGCTCCAGGACTAGCGGCTACAATGAGCAGTTCTTC	CASSSRTSGYNEQFF
12	NA	TRBV3-1	TRBJ2-7	NA	TGTGCCAGCAGCCAAGGGGGATGGGCGCAGTACTTC	CASSQGGWAQYF
16	NA	TRBV5-1	TRBJ2-7	NA	TGCGCCAGCAGCTTGGCCGTTAGGGCTAACTCCTACGAGCAGTACTTC	CASSLAVRANSYEQYF
15	few	TRBV29-1	TRBJ2-3	NA	TGCAGCGTTGAGGGGGGCAGGACAGGACCAGATACGCAGTATTTT	CSVEGGRTGPDTQYF
14	NA	TRBV5-1	TRBJ2-1	TRBD2	TGCGCCAGTAAGCAGGGACTAGTCATCAATGAGCAGTTCTTC	CASKQGLVINEQFF
14	NA	TRBV3-1	TRBJ2-7	TRBD1	TGTGCCAGCAGCCCGTGGGACAGGGAGGGAGAGCAGTACTTC	CASSPWDREGEQYF
13	few	TRBV6-2/TRBV6-3	TRBJ2-2	NA	TGTGCCACCCACACGAGGGGCACCGGGGAGCTGTTTTTT	CATHTRGTGELFF
14	NA	TRBV28	TRBJ2-7	TRBD1	TGTGCCAGCAGAAGGACAGGGGGCTATAACGAGCAGTACTTC	CASRRTGGYNEQYF
17	few	TRBV7-9	TRBJ2-7	TRBD1	TGTGCCAGCAGCTTACTGATGAATCCGGACAGGGGTTACGAGCAGTACTTC	CASSLLMNPDRGYEQYF
13	few	TRBV20-1	TRBJ2-7	NA	TGCAGTGCTACGGACAGTAATTCCTACGAGCAGTACTTC	CSATDSNSYEQYF
14	NA	TRBV4-3	TRBJ2-7	NA	TGCGCCAGCAGCCAAGATCGCCAGGCCTACGAGCAGTACTTC	CASSQDRQAYEQYF
13	few	TRBV5-5	TRBJ2-3	NA	TGTGCCAGCAGCTTATGGGGGGAAGATACGCAGTATTTT	CASSLWGEDTQYF
11	many	TRBV29-1	TRBJ2-7	TRBD2	TGCAGCGTTACTAGCGGGTACGAGCAGTACTTC	CSVTSGYEQYF
14	NA	TRBV4-3	TRBJ2-1	NA	TGCGCCACCAGCAGTAATTTACAATACAATGAGCAGTTCTTC	CATSSNLQYNEQFF
12	few	TRBV27	TRBJ2-7	NA	TGTGCCAGCAGTTTGGGCCGGGGGGAGCAGTACTTC	CASSLGRGEQYF
15	few	TRBV4-3	TRBJ2-1	NA	TGCGCCAGCAGCGAATCTAACGGGAGCCCGTTGAGCCAGTTCTTC	CASSESNGSPLSQFF
15	few	TRBV15	TRBJ2-7	TRBD2	TGTGCCACCAGCAGAGAAAAAGCGGGAGAAGGAGAGCAGTACTTC	CATSREKAGEGEQYF
17	many	TRBV11-2	TRBJ2-2	TRBD2	TGTGCCAGCAGCCCCTTGTCCGGGCTAGCGGGCACCGGGGAGCTGTTTTTT	CASSPLSGLAGTGELFF
14	NA	TRBV10-3	TRBJ2-7	TRBD1	TGTGCCATCAGCGCCGCGGGACAGGAAGGCGAGCAGTACTTC	CAISAAGQEGEQYF
15	few	TRBV7-8	TRBJ2-2	NA	TGTGCCAGCAGCCCCGGTGGGCCCGAGGGCAGGGAGCTGTTTTTT	CASSPGGPEGRELFF
14	few	TRBV6-1	TRBJ2-7	NA	TGTGCCAGCAGCCGCAGGGGGGAGGCCTACGAGCAGTACTTC	CASSRRGEAYEQYF
13	NA	TRBV18	TRBJ2-7	NA	TGTGCCAGCCGTCACCGGGACAACTACGAGCAGTACTTC	CASRHRDNYEQYF
15	NA	TRBV5-5	TRBJ2-7	TRBD1	TGTGCCAGCAGCTTGGGACGGGACAGCTACTACGAGCAGTACTTC	CASSLGRDSYYEQYF
20	NA	TRBV5-1	TRBJ2-4	NA	TGCGCCAGCAGCTTGGGGCTGAGGGGTAGATCTGTTCCGGCCAAAAACATTCAGTACTTC	CASSLGLRGRSVPAKNIQYF
13	many	TRBV5-5	TRBJ2-5	NA	TGTGCCAGCAGCTTTATCCCCCAAGAGACCCAGTACTTC	CASSFIPQETQYF
19	NA	TRBV24-1	TRBJ2-1	NA	TGTGCCACCAGTGATTTGCTGGGGCTCCACCCCCCTCCCTACAATGAGCAGTTCTTC	CATSDLLGLHPPPYNEQFF
15	few	TRBV20-1	TRBJ2-2	NA	TGCAGTGCTAGGGTCTCAACACTCCCCACCGGGGAGCTGTTTTTT	CSARVSTLPTGELFF
14	NA	TRBV5-4	TRBJ2-7	NA	TGTGCCAGCAGCTTGGAGGGAAGGACCTACGAGCAGTACTTC	CASSLEGRTYEQYF
16	NA	TRBV19	TRBJ2-1	TRBD1	TGTGCCAGTAGTCAACCCCCACAGGGGCCGGGCAATGAGCAGTTCTTC	CASSQPPQGPGNEQFF
16	NA	TRBV27	TRBJ2-1	NA	TGTGCCAGCAGTACTTCTAGCGTCCGCACCTACAATGAGCAGTTCTTC	CASSTSSVRTYNEQFF
14	NA	TRBV6-2/TRBV6-3	TRBJ2-7	NA	TGTGCCAGCAGTTACGGCGGGGCGGTATACGAGCAGTACTTC	CASSYGGAVYEQYF
16	NA	TRBV4-3	TRBJ2-7	NA	TGCGCCAGCAGCCAAGAAGCCCAGGGGAGCTCCTACGAGCAGTACTTC	CASSQEAQGSSYEQYF
14	many	TRBV20-1	TRBJ2-1	TRBD2	TGCAGTGCTCCCAGACTAGCTCTAGGTAATGAGCAGTTCTTC	CSAPRLALGNEQFF
15	few	TRBV24-1	TRBJ2-1	NA	TGTGCCACCAGTGATTTCTCGAGCTCCTACAATGAGCAGTTCTTC	CATSDFSSSYNEQFF
12	NA	TRBV6-6	TRBJ2-7	NA	TGTGCCAGCAGTTATGCTATCTCCGAGCAGTACTTC	CASSYAISEQYF
14	few	TRBV11-2	TRBJ2-4	TRBD2	TGTGCCAGCAGTAAGACTAGCGGGGTAGACATTCAGTACTTC	CASSKTSGVDIQYF
14	few	TRBV19	TRBJ2-7	NA	TGTGCCAGTAGTATGCAACAGGGAAGCTACGAGCAGTACTTC	CASSMQQGSYEQYF
17	many	TRBV4-2	TRBJ2-3	TRBD2	TGTGCCAGCAGCGCACTAGCGGGAGAGTTTGGGTCAGATACGCAGTATTTT	CASSALAGEFGSDTQYF
15	NA	TRBV5-6	TRBJ2-1	NA	TGTGCCAGCAGCTTGGGACGCCGCTCCTACAATGAGCAGTTCTTC	CASSLGRRSYNEQFF
14	NA	TRBV4-3	TRBJ1-1	NA	TGCGCCAGCAGCCAAGGGCCCAGGGACACTGAAGCTTTCTTT	CASSQGPRDTEAFF
15	NA	TRBV30	TRBJ2-1	NA	TGTGCCTGGAGTGTCCGCGGGACTGACTCAGGTGAGCAGTTCTTC	CAWSVRGTDSGEQFF
14	few	TRBV18	TRBJ1-2	NA	TGTGCCAGCTCGAGGGCAATTGAGGATTTTGGCTACACCTTC	CASSRAIEDFGYTF
15	NA	TRBV6-1	TRBJ1-1	TRBD1	TGTGCCAGCAACCAAAAGTCGACAGGGTCCACTGAAGCTTTCTTT	CASNQKSTGSTEAFF
17	NA	TRBV28	TRBJ2-7	TRBD1	TGTGCCAGCAGTTTATTATTGCCGACAGGGGGTTCCTACGAGCAGTACTTC	CASSLLLPTGGSYEQYF
14	NA	TRBV5-4	TRBJ2-3	NA	TGTGCCAGCAACATCGCTGGGAATCCAGATACGCAGTATTTT	CASNIAGNPDTQYF
14	NA	TRBV7-2	TRBJ2-5	TRBD2	TGTGCCAGCAGCCCCCGGACTAGCGCCGAGACCCAGTACTTC	CASSPRTSAETQYF
14	NA	TRBV11-2	TRBJ2-2	TRBD2	TGTGCCAGCATGAGCGGGAGTTGGACCGGGGAGCTGTTTTTT	CASMSGSWTGELFF
15	few	TRBV20-1	TRBJ2-3	NA	TGCAGTGCGATGGGGCGGGCCTCAGGTCCAGATACGCAGTATTTT	CSAMGRASGPDTQYF
15	few	TRBV20-1	TRBJ1-2	NA	TGCAGTGCTAGCGACCCCCGGGACACCAACTATGGCTACACCTTC	CSASDPRDTNYGYTF
13	NA	TRBV19	TRBJ2-6	NA	TGTGCCAGTAGACTAGCTGGGGCCAACGTCCTGACTTTC	CASRLAGANVLTF
15	few	TRBV29-1	TRBJ2-1	NA	TGCAGCGTTGAAGGGGGTCTGTTCCTTAACAATGAGCAGTTCTTC	CSVEGGLFLNNEQFF
13	few	TRBV29-1	TRBJ2-5	NA	TGCAGCGGCTGCAGAACAGGGATGGAGACCCAGTACTTC	CSGCRTGMETQYF
13	NA	TRBV7-9	TRBJ2-2	TRBD2	TGTGCCCGCCCGCGGGAGAAGGCCGGGGAGCTGTTTTTT	CARPREKAGELFF